This entry lists 21 T cell receptor beta chains sequenced from one sample in a study of blood T cell repertoires in COVID-19. The assay was immunoSEQ multiplex PCR, and TCRdb's table has in-frame clones only and misses some. The sample holds roughly 150,000 clones, about 83% seen once. Material for sequencing was peripheral blood. These receptors were obtained from a woman of 80 years or more with acute or convalescent COVID-19.

The J gene is TRBJ2-7, the V gene TRBV6-5, with D tentatively TRBD1 (5 bases). In germline, CDR1 is MNHEY, CDR2 SVGAGI. The V end was cut by 0 bases, the J end by 4 bases, with 10 bases between. This CDR3 comprises 14 residues. The CDR3 reads CASSYSRVKYEQYF. In nucleotides, the CDR3 is TGTGCCAGCAGTTACTCCAGGGTTAAGTACGAGCAGTACTTC.

The V gene is TRBV7-3, the J gene TRBJ2-7; 8 nucleotides line up with TRBD1. The germline V gene encodes CDR1 SGHTA and CDR2 FQGTGA. The CDR3 covers 14 residues. V shed 3 bases, J shed 7 bases, and the junction held 8 bases outside the gene matches. This CDR3 reads CASSFGQGPWEQYF. The CDR3 nucleotides are TGTGCCAGCAGCTTTGGACAGGGCCCTTGGGAGCAGTACTTC.

The count of this clone is one. The chain uses TRBV19 and TRBJ1-5, with 7 bases matching TRBD1. There are 16 residues in the CDR3. V dropped 7 bases and J dropped 6; count of bases not matched to a gene: 15. In germline, CDR1 is LNHDA, CDR2 SQIVND (reference sequence). The CDR3 DNA follows: TGTGCCAGTAATTCCCGGGACAGATCTGGGAGTCAGCCCCAGCATTTT. This translates into CASNSRDRSGSQPQHF.

CDR3 nucleotides: TGTGCCTGGAGTCCGACGAGGGGGACAGAGACCCAGTACTTC. Translated: CAWSPTRGTETQYF. The J gene is TRBJ2-5, the V gene TRBV30; D may be TRBD1 (6 bases). The germline V gene encodes CDR1 GTSNPN and CDR2 SVGIG (reference sequence). The CDR3 is made up of 14 amino acids. Trimming shortened V by 2 bases and J by 4 bases, and 14 bases separated the two germline ends. Drawing the rest from reference TRBV30 and TRBJ2-5, the complete variable domain is SQTIHQWPATLVQPVGSPLSLECTVEGTSNPNLYWYRQAAGRGLQLLFYSVGIGQISSEVPQNLSASRPQDRQFILSSKKLLLSDSGFYLCAWSPTRGTETQYFGPGTRLLVL.

The CDR3 DNA sequence: TGTGCCAGCAGCTTAGATAGCGGGGTCTACAATGAGCAGTTCTTC. Translation gives CASSLDSGVYNEQFF. This rearrangement joins TRBV7-2 to TRBJ2-1, with 8 bases identical to TRBD2. Germline V CDR1 and CDR2: SGHTA, FQGNSA. Trimming cost V 1 base and J 3 bases; bases outside gene matches: 2. This CDR3 has 15 residues.

This clone has a single count. The chain uses TRBV11-2 and TRBJ1-1; the D is unclear. Germline V gives CDR1 SGHAT, CDR2 FQNNGV. Trimming removed 6 bases from V and 3 bases from J, with 14 bases in between. CDR3 length equals 14 residues. The CDR3 DNA sequence: TGTGCCAGCAGTTCTGGTAGGAGGGACACTGAAGCTTTCTTT. Its protein is CASSSGRRDTEAFF.

The chain combines TRBV18 with TRBJ2-2; TRBD2 agrees at 14 bases. Germline values: CDR1 KGHSH, CDR2 LQKENI. This CDR3 region has 17 residues. J lost 5 bases, V lost 4 bases, and 6 bases had no gene match. The CDR3 nucleotides are TGTGCCAGCTCACAGACTAGCGGGAGGGCCGAAACCGGGGAGCTGTTTTTT. This codes for CASSQTSGRAETGELFF.

V is TRBV4-1 and J is TRBJ1-2; D unresolved. The CDR3 length is 15 residues. Germline V CDR1 and CDR2: MGHRA, YSYEKL. Trimming cost V 1 base and J 2 bases, with 11 bases left between them. This chain's CDR3 is CASSQVGGRNYGYTF. In nucleotides, the CDR3 is TGCGCCAGCAGCCAAGTTGGAGGTAGGAACTATGGCTACACCTTC.

The V gene is TRBV5-1, the J gene TRBJ1-2; D perhaps matches TRBD1 (6 bases). Germline V CDR1 and CDR2: SGHRS, YFSETQ. This CDR3 is built from 13 residues. The V end was cut by 4 bases, the J end by 8 bases, with 15 bases between. The CDR3 protein is CASSPDSLLGYTF. Here the CDR3 DNA reads TGCGCCAGCAGCCCGGACAGTCTGCTAGGCTACACCTTC.

This clone occurred once. The chain uses TRBV19 and TRBJ2-3, with D possibly TRBD2 on 5 matching bases. The CDR3 extends over 14 amino acids. V was cut by 4 bases and J by 6 bases, with 14 bases left in between. Germline V lookup: CDR1 LNHDA, CDR2 SQIVND (reference sequence). The DNA of the CDR3 is TGTGCCAGTAGTACCGGGATCGTGGCCGATACGCAGTATTTT. This gives the protein CASSTGIVADTQYF.

The chain links TRBV9 to TRBJ2-1, with a tentative D call TRBD1 (6 bases). CDR3 length: 14 residues. V was shortened by 3 bases and J by 5 bases, with 12 bases between the two germline ends. The germline CDR1 and CDR2 sequences are SGDLS and YYNGEE. CDR3 protein: CASSAGTSHNEQFF. The CDR3 DNA reads as TGTGCCAGCAGCGCCGGGACATCCCACAATGAGCAGTTCTTC. Based on the CDR3 plus reference TRBV9 and TRBJ2-1, the full variable domain is DSGVTQTPKHLITATGQRVTLRCSPRSGDLSVYWYQQSLDQGLQFLIQYYNGEERAKGNILERFSAQQFPDLHSELNLSSLELGDSALYFCASSAGTSHNEQFFGPGTRLTVL.

The rearrangement links TRBV5-5 to TRBJ2-7; 7 bases are shared with TRBD1. The CDR3 has 15 residues. Looked up from germline, CDR1 is SGHKS and CDR2 is YYEKEE (reference sequence). With 2 bases clipped from V and 3 bases from J, the junction kept 8 bases outside the gene matches. The DNA of the CDR3 is TGTGCCAGCAGCTTTTTGGACAGGCGATTCTACGAGCAGTACTTC. Translating gives CASSFLDRRFYEQYF.

This chain connects TRBV9 to TRBJ2-3, with a weak D call TRBD2 (5 bases). The CDR3 has 13 amino acids. Germline CDR1 SGDLS, CDR2 YYNGEE. V was pared by 3 bases and J by 6 bases, with 11 bases between. CDR3 loop: CASSARGWDTQYF. In nucleotides, the CDR3 is TGTGCCAGCAGCGCGCGCGGGTGGGATACGCAGTATTTT.

The chain is built from TRBV3-1 (or the pseudogene TRBV3-2) and TRBJ2-1; D may be TRBD1 (5 bases). The CDR3 has 13 residues. Per the germline V gene, CDR1 is LGHDT and CDR2 is YNNKEL (reference sequence). V was cut by 4 bases and J by 4 bases, with 8 bases left in between. The CDR3 DNA is TGTGCCAGCAGCCTGGGGCCGTACAATGAGCAGTTCTTC. Amino acid sequence: CASSLGPYNEQFF.

This chain links TRBV7-6 with TRBJ1-1; 8 nucleotides align to TRBD1. Unmatched junction bases numbered 3, after V lost 5 bases and J lost 1 base. Germline CDR1 and CDR2: SGHVS and FNYEAQ. The CDR3 extends over 14 amino acids. The CDR3 is CASSTGQGNTEAFF. DNA of the CDR3: TGTGCCAGCAGCACAGGACAGGGGAACACTGAAGCTTTCTTT.

V usage is TRBV6-5 and J usage is TRBJ1-1; possibly TRBD1 for D (5 bases). The V end was cut by 5 bases, the J end by 6 bases, with 13 bases between. CDR3 length: 13 residues. Germline CDR1 reads MNHEY; CDR2 reads SVGAGI. The DNA for the CDR3 is TGTGCCAGCAGTCCCCTCGGAGGGGCTGAAGCTTTCTTT. It specifies CASSPLGGAEAFF.

This clone was detected a few times. This sample also contains other DNA sequences that code for the same CDR3. The chain joins TRBV19 to TRBJ1-5, with 8 positions matching TRBD1. The CDR3 is made up of 14 amino acids. Germline trimming cut 5 bases from V and 2 bases from J; bases unmatched to any gene: 2. Germline V gene data show CDR1 as LNHDA and CDR2 as SQIVND (reference sequence). CDR3 sequence reads: CASSGQGGNQPQHF. The DNA for the CDR3 is TGTGCCAGTAGTGGACAGGGTGGCAATCAGCCCCAGCATTTT.

CDR3 DNA: TGTGCCAGCAGCTGGGACAGGGCCTCAGATACGCAGTATTTT. Translation gives CASSWDRASDTQYF. The chain recombines TRBV7-9 with TRBJ2-3; TRBD1 agrees at 9 bases. J gave up 4 bases and V 4 bases, and 3 bases lay outside the gene matches. CDR1 is SEHNR, CDR2 FQNEAQ, per germline (reference sequence). This CDR3 comprises 14 residues.

The chain couples TRBV5-1 to TRBJ2-3, with D possibly TRBD1 on 6 matching bases. Trimming took off 3 bases at V and 0 bases at J, with 14 bases between the two ends. This CDR3 contains 16 residues. Germline V gene lookup returns CDR1 SGHRS and CDR2 YFSETQ. CDR3 amino acids: CASSWGNRASTDTQYF. CDR3 in DNA: TGCGCCAGCAGCTGGGGGAACAGGGCTAGCACAGATACGCAGTATTTT.

V is TRBV30 and J is TRBJ1-1; D not resolved. V was clipped by 3 bases and J by 11 bases, with 13 bases between them. Germline values: CDR1 GTSNPN, CDR2 SVGIG (reference sequence). This CDR3 spans 11 amino acids. CDR3 in DNA: TGTGCCTGGAGCCTGCCCGGGTGGGCTTTCTTT. Amino acid sequence: CAWSLPGWAFF.

As DNA, the CDR3 is TGCAGTGTCCTAGCTAGCGAGCAGTACTTC. Its translation: CSVLASEQYF. The chain employs TRBV20-1 and TRBJ2-7; TRBD2 is a possible D gene (5 bases). The CDR3 has 10 residues. Deletions cut 7 bases from V and 6 bases from J, with 10 bases between. The V gene's germline CDR1 is DFQATT and CDR2 SNEGSKA (reference sequence).